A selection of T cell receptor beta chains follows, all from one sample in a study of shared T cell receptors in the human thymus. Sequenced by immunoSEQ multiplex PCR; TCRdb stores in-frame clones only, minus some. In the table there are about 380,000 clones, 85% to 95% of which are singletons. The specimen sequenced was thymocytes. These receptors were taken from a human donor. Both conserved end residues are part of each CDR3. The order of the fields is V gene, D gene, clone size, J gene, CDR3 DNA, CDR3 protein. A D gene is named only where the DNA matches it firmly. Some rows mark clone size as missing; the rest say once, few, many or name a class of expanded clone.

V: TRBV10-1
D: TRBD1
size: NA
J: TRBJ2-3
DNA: TGCGCCAGCAGTGAGTGGGACAGGTCCACAGATACGCAGTATTTT
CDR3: CASSEWDRSTDTQYF

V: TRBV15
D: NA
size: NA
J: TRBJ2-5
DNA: TGTGCCACCAGCAGACAAGAGACCCAGTACTTC
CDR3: CATSRQETQYF

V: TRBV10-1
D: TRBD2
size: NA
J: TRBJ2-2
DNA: TGCGCCAGCAGATACGGACTAGCGGGAGGAGGGGAGCTGTTTTTT
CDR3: CASRYGLAGGGELFF

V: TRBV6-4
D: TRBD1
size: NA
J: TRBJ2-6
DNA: TGTGCCAGCAGTGAACAGGGGCCTGGGGCCAACGTCCTGACTTTC
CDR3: CASSEQGPGANVLTF

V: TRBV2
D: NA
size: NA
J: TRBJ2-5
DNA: TGTGCCAGCAGTGAACTAGGTACGGCCGGGGAGACCCAGTACTTC
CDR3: CASSELGTAGETQYF

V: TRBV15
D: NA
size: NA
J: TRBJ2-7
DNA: TGTGCCACCAGCAGGGAGACTGCTTACGAGCAGTACTTC
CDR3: CATSRETAYEQYF

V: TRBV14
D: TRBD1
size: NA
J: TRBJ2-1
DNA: TGTGCCAGCAGCCAAGACGACGACAGGGACAATGAGCAGTTCTTC
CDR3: CASSQDDDRDNEQFF

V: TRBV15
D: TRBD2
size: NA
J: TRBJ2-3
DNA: TGTGCCACCAGCAGTCCTCACTCGCGGGAGTGGGTCACAGATACGCAGTATTTT
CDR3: CATSSPHSREWVTDTQYF

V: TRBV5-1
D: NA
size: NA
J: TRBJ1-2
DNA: TGCGCCAGCAGCTTAATACTCACCGGGACACGGAACTATGGCTACACCTTC
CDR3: CASSLILTGTRNYGYTF

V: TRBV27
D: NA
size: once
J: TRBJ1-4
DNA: TGTGCCAGCAGTTTCGGACCTAATGAAAAACTGTTTTTT
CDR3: CASSFGPNEKLFF

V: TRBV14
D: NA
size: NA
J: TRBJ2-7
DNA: TGTGCCAGCAGCCCCGTCCCGTATGTCTACGAGCAGTACTTC
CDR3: CASSPVPYVYEQYF

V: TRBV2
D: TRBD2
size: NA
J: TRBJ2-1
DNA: TGTGCCAGCAGGGTAGGACTAGCGGAACTATACAATGAGCAGTTCTTC
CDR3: CASRVGLAELYNEQFF

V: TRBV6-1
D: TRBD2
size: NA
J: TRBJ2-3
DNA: TGTGCCAGCAGTGAAGATACGAGGGGAAGTAGCGGGAGGGCCGCAGATACGCAGTATTTT
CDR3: CASSEDTRGSSGRAADTQYF

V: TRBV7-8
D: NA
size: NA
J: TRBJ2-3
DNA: TGTGCCAGCAGCTTAGCCGCGGGCCTTCGGTATTTT
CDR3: CASSLAAGLRYF

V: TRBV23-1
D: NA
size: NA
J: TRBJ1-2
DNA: TGCGCCCTCCTTTACGACGGCTACACCTTC
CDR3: CALLYDGYTF

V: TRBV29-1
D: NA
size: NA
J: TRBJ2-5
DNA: TGCAGCGTGCAGGGCATGCAAGAGACCCAGTACTTC
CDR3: CSVQGMQETQYF

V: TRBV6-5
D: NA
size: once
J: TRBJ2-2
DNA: TGTGCCAGCAGTTACGCACAGGGGGGGCCCGGGGAGCTGTTTTTT
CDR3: CASSYAQGGPGELFF

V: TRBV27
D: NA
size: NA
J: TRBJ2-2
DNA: TGTGCCAGCAGTTTTGGGACGTCGAACACCGGGGAGCTGTTTTTT
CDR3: CASSFGTSNTGELFF

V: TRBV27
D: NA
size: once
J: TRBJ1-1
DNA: TGTGCCAGCACCGGGTCGTTGGCTTTCTTT
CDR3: CASTGSLAFF

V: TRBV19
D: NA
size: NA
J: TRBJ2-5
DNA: TGTGCCAGTAGCCAAGGGATGAGCGGGGAGGGGGGAGAGACCCAGTACTTC
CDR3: CASSQGMSGEGGETQYF

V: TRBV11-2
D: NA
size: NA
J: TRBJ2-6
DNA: TGTGCCAGCAGCCACGCGACGGTGCGTGGGGCCAACGTCCTGACTTTC
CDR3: CASSHATVRGANVLTF

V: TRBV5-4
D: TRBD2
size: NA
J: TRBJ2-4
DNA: TGTGCCAGCAGCCCCGGGGGGTTAGCCAAAAACATTCAGTACTTC
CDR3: CASSPGGLAKNIQYF

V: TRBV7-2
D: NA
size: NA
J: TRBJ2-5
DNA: TGTGCCAGCAGCTTAGCGAGGGCAGCGAATCAAGAGACCCAGTACTTC
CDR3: CASSLARAANQETQYF

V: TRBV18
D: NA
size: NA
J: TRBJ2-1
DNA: TGTGCCAGCTCGCCAAAGGGAAGCTCCTACAATGAGCAGTTCTTC
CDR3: CASSPKGSSYNEQFF

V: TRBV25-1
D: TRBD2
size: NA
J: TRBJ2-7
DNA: TGTGCCAGCAGGGGCGCTAGCGGGAGCTCCTACGAGCAGTACTTC
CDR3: CASRGASGSSYEQYF

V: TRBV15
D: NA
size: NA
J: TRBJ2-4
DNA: TGTGCCACCACCGCCGGCCGAAGAATGGCCAAAAACATTCAGTACTTC
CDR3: CATTAGRRMAKNIQYF

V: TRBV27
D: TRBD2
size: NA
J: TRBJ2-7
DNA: TGTGCCAGCAGTTTATCTGGCGGGAGTTACGAGCAGTACTTC
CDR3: CASSLSGGSYEQYF

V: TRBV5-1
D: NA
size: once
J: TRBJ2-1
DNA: TGCGCCAGCAGCTTGGAGGCACCATCCTACAATGAGCAGTTCTTC
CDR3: CASSLEAPSYNEQFF

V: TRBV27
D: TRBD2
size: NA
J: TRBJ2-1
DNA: TGTGCCAGCAGTTATCTAGCGGGAGGGCCCAGGAGGATTGAGCAGTTCTTC
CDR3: CASSYLAGGPRRIEQFF

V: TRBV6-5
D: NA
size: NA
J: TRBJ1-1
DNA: TGTGCCAGCACCCAGTTGAGTCACGGACGGGCTTTCTTT
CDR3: CASTQLSHGRAFF

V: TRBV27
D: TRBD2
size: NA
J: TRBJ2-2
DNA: TGTGCCAGCATTCGACTAGCGGGAGGGCCTAACACCGGGGAGCTGTTTTTT
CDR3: CASIRLAGGPNTGELFF

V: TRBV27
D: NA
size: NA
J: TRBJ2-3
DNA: TGTGCCAGCCTTTTTCGGCGACCGGGTAGCACAGATACGCAGTATTTT
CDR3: CASLFRRPGSTDTQYF